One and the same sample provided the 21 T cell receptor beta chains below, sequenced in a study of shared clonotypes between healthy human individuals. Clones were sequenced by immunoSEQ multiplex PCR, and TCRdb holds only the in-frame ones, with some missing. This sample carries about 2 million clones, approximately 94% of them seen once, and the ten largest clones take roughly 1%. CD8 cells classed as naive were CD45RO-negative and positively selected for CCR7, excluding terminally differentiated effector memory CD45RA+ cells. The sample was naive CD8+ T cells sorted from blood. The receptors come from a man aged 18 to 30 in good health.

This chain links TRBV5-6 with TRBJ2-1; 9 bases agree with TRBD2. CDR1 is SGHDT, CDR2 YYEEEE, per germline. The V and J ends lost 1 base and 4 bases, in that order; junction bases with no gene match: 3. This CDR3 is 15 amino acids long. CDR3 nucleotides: TGTGCCAGCAGCTTGTTTGCGGGAGGGTACAATGAGCAGTTCTTC. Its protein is CASSLFAGGYNEQFF.

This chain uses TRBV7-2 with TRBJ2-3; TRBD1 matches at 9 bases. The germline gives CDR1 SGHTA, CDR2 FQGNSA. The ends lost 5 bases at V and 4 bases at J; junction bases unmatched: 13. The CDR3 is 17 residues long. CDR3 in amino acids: CASSPHWDRDVPDTQYF. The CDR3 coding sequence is TGTGCCAGCAGCCCCCATTGGGACAGGGATGTGCCAGATACGCAGTATTTT.

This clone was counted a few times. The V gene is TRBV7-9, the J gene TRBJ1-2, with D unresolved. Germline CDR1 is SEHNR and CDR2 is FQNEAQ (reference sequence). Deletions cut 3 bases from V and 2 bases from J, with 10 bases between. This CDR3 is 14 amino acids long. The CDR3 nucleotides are TGTGCCAGCAGCTTTTCTGGAACCAACTATGGCTACACCTTC. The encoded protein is CASSFSGTNYGYTF.

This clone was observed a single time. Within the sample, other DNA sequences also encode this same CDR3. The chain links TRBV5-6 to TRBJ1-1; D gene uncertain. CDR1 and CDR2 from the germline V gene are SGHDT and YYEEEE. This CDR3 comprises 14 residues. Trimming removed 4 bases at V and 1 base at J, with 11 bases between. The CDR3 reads CASSLGRANTEAFF. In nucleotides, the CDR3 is TGTGCCAGCAGCCTAGGACGGGCGAACACTGAAGCTTTCTTT.

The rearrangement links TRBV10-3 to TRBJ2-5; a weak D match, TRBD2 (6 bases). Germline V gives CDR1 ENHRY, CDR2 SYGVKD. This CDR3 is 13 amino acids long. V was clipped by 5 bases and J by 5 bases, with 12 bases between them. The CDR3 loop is CAISLTSTETQYF. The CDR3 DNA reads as TGTGCCATCAGTCTTACTAGCACGGAGACCCAGTACTTC.

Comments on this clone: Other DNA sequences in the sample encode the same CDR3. The CDR3 loop reads CASSLSPAEAFF. The DNA for the CDR3 is TGTGCCAGCAGCTTGTCACCAGCTGAAGCTTTCTTT. This chain uses TRBV5-4 with TRBJ1-1, with D hard to call. The CDR3 is 12 amino acids. The germline gives CDR1 SGHNT, CDR2 YYREEE (reference sequence). The ends were cut back, 1 base at V and 6 bases at J, with 7 bases in the middle.

CDR3 region: CASLGGGEQYF. In DNA form, the CDR3 reads TGTGCCAGCCTCGGGGGGGGAGAGCAGTACTTC. The chain joins TRBV27 to TRBJ2-7; 8 nucleotides match TRBD2. After removal of 8 bases from V and 7 bases from J, the junction contained 4 bases not matched to a gene. This CDR3 is 11 amino acids long. Germline V gene data show CDR1 as MNHEY and CDR2 as SMNVEV (reference sequence).

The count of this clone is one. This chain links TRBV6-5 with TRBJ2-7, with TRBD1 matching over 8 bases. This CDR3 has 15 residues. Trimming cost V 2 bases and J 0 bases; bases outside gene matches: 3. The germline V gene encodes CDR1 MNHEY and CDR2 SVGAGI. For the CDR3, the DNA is TGTGCCAGCAGTTACCGGACAGGGAGCTCCTACGAGCAGTACTTC. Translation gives CASSYRTGSSYEQYF.

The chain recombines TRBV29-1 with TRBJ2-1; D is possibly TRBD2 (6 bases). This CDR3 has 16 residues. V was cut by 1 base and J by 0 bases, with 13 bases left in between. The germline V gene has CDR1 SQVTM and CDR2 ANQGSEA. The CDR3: CSVEGVSGSSYNEQFF. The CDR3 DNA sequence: TGCAGCGTTGAAGGGGTTAGCGGAAGCTCCTACAATGAGCAGTTCTTC.

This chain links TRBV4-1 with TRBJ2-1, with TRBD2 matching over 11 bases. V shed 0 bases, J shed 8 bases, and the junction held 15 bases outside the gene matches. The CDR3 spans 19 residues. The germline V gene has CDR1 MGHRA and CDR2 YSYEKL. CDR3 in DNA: TGCGCCAGCAGCCAAGATTTTAATCTAGCGGGAGGCCCCGAAGATGAGCAGTTCTTC. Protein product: CASSQDFNLAGGPEDEQFF.

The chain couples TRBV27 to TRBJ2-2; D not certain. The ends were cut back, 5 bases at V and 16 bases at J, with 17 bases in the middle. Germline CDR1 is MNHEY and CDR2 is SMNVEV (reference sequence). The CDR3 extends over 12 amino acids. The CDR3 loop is CASSLPRRGRFF. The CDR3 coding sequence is TGTGCCAGCAGTCTCCCCAGGCGCGGCCGGTTTTTT.

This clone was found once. CDR3 in DNA: TGTGCCAGCAGTTCCATAGCGGGAGATACGCAGTATTTT. Its translation is CASSSIAGDTQYF. The rearrangement uses TRBV6-5 and TRBJ2-3, with 7 bases that match TRBD2. The CDR3 contains 13 residues. J was trimmed by 5 bases and V by 4 bases; bases with no gene match: 3. The germline CDR1 and CDR2 sequences are MNHEY and SVGAGI.

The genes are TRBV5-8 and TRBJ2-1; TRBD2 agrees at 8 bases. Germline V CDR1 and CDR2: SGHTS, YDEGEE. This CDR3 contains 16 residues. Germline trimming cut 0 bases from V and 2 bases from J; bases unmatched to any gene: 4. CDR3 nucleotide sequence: TGTGCCAGCAGCTTGGATACGGGGGGGCCCTACAATGAGCAGTTCTTC. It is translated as CASSLDTGGPYNEQFF.

The chain's CDR3 is CASSAGTRNYNEQFF. In DNA form, the CDR3 reads TGTGCCAGCAGCGCCGGGACTAGGAATTACAATGAGCAGTTCTTC. The chain carries TRBV7-9 and TRBJ2-1; 8 bases match TRBD2. J gave up 4 bases and V 5 bases, and 7 bases lay outside the gene matches. The CDR3 is 15 residues long. CDR1 SEHNR and CDR2 FQNEAQ come from the germline V gene (reference sequence).

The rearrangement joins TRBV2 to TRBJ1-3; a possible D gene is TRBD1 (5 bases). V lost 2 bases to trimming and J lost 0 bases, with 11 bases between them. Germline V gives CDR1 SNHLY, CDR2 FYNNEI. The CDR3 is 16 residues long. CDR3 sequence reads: CASSETGGGSGNTIYF. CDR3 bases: TGTGCCAGCAGTGAAACAGGTGGGGGCTCTGGAAACACCATATATTTT. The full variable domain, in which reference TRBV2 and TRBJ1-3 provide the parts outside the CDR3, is EPEVTQTPSHQVTQMGQEVILRCVPISNHLYFYWYRQILGQKVEFLVSFYNNEISEKSEIFDDQFSVERPDGSNFTLKIRSTKLEDSAMYFCASSETGGGSGNTIYFGEGSWLTVV.

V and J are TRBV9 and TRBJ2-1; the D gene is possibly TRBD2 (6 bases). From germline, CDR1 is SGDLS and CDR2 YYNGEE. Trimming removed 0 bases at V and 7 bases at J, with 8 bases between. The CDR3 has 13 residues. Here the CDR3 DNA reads TGTGCCAGCAGCGTAGTTGCGGGAAATGAGCAGTTCTTC. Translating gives CASSVVAGNEQFF. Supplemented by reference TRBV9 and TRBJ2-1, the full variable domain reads DSGVTQTPKHLITATGQRVTLRCSPRSGDLSVYWYQQSLDQGLQFLIQYYNGEERAKGNILERFSAQQFPDLHSELNLSSLELGDSALYFCASSVVAGNEQFFGPGTRLTVL.

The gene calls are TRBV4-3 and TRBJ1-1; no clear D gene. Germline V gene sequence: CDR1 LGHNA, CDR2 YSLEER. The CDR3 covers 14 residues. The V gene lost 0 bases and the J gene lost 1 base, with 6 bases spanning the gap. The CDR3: CASSQEVGNTEAFF. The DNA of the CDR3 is TGCGCCAGCAGCCAAGAGGTGGGGAACACTGAAGCTTTCTTT.

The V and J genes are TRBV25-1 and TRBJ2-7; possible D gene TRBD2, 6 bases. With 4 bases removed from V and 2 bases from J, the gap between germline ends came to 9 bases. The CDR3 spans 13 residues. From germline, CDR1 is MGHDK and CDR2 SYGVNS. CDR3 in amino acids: CASSGGTAYEQYF. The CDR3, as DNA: TGTGCCAGCAGTGGAGGGACTGCCTACGAGCAGTACTTC.

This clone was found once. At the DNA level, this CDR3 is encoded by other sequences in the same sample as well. As DNA, the CDR3 is TGTGCCAGCAGCCGTCCCTACAATGAGCAGTTCTTC. Residues: CASSRPYNEQFF. V is TRBV7-9 and J is TRBJ2-1; no reliable D call. Trimming stripped 5 bases from V and 2 bases from J, with 4 bases between. The CDR3 loop spans 12 amino acids. Germline loops: CDR1 SEHNR, CDR2 FQNEAQ (reference sequence).

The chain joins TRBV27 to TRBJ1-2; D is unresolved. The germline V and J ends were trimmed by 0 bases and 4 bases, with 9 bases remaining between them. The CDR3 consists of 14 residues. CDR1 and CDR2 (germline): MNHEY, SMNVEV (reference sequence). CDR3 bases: TGTGCCAGCAGTTTATCGGCAGGTACCTATGGCTACACCTTC. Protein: CASSLSAGTYGYTF.

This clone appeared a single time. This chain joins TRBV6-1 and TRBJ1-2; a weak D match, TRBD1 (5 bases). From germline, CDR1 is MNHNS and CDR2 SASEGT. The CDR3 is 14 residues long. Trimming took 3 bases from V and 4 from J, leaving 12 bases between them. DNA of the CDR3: TGTGCCAGCAGTGAGCGGGACTCTAGCTATGGCTACACCTTC. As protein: CASSERDSSYGYTF.